The sequence of this T cell receptor beta chain was determined in a study of T-cell memory formation after mild COVID-19. J lost 8 bases, V lost 6 bases, and 12 bases had no gene match. CDR3 length: 15 residues. CDR1 and CDR2 (germline): SNHLY, FYNNEI. TCRdb re-analysed the 5' RACE reads in MiXCR, keeping a single row per CDR3 protein. In the table there are approximately 350,000 distinct CDR3 sequences, 13% of which are singletons. J is TRBJ2-3 and V is TRBV2; 9 bases align to TRBD2. The sequenced sample consisted of PBMCs or a T cell subset sorted from them (not recorded which). This sequence originates from a man aged 18 to 29 who had mild COVID-19 (a few samples of this study predate the infection). Cell type and time point are not known. DNA for the CDR3: TGTGCCAGCAGCGAGAGGCCTAGCGGGGCGGGTACGCAGTATTTT. Translating gives CASSERPSGAGTQYF.